This T cell receptor beta chain was captured by sequencing in a study of blood T cells in healthy people across ages. Background on the study: Template switching retrieved approximately one barcoded beta molecule for each two T cells.

Germline CDR1 reads DFQATT; CDR2 reads SNEGSKA (reference sequence). The J segment lost 2 bases and the V segment lost 5 bases, leaving 10 bases of the junction unmatched. The CDR3 sequence is 16 residues long. The authors ran a second PCR of 7 to 11 cycles using a sample-barcoded 5' primer and a J-beta primer mix. TCRdb used MiXCR to reprocess the 5' RACE reads, holding one entry per CDR3 protein. Among around 800,000 distinct CDR3 sequences listed, around half were seen once. Study-level findings and limits: Correlation between TCR beta diversity and naive T cell percentage was strong. Naive CD4+ cells and diversity were both higher in long-lived donors than in aged donors.

Staff drew around 10 milliliters of peripheral blood from each donor. As regards this clonotype: Its antigen is still unknown.

The chain recombines TRBV20-1 with TRBJ2-5; 11 bases match TRBD2. The sequence came from an elderly man in good health. The specimen was blood. CDR3 residues: CSAPIRLAGYQETQYF. CDR3 in DNA: TGCAGTGCTCCGATCCGACTAGCGGGATATCAAGAGACCCAGTACTTC.